The clone carrying this TCR beta chain has just a few counts. Other DNA sequences in this specimen translate into the identical CDR3. The data were taken from a study of blood T cell repertoires in COVID-19. Study details: In each case, the material was cDNA or gDNA derived from T cells, B-cell-depleted T cells, or PBMCs.

The method was immunoSEQ multiplex PCR; TCRdb's version includes in-frame clones alone and lacks a portion of them. The sample has hundreds of thousands of clones, 80% to 90% seen once. The CDR3 contains 13 residues. The germline gives CDR1 SGHTA, CDR2 FQGNSA. Trimming left V 2 bases short and J 0 bases short, with 4 bases between. The sample comprised peripheral blood. The chain couples TRBV7-2 to TRBJ1-1; D is undetermined. The clonotype originates from a woman aged 70-85 years with COVID-19, enrolled during active disease. In DNA form, the CDR3 reads TGTGCCAGCAGCTTAACAGTGAACACTGAAGCTTTCTTT. The encoded protein is CASSLTVNTEAFF.